This T cell receptor (beta chain) stems from a study of cytotoxic CD8 clonotypes in ibrutinib-treated CLL. Target depth was 1 in 200,000 to 1 in 1 million T cells, about 10x per clonotype. Assay used: immunoSEQ multiplex PCR; TCRdb lists only in-frame clones, some missing. Here the sample spans fewer than 150,000 clones, around four fifths being singletons. Germline V gene data show CDR1 as MNHEY and CDR2 as SMNVEV (reference sequence). V lost 0 bases and J lost 5, with 9 bases in between. CDR3 length: 14 residues. This chain connects TRBV27 to TRBJ2-3; D might be TRBD2 (6 bases). The receptor's source is a human donor with chronic lymphocytic leukemia. This material consisted of PBMCs, taken after 24 months of ibrutinib treatment. CDR3 protein: CASSLSGRKDTQYF. CDR3 nucleotide sequence: TGTGCCAGCAGTTTATCAGGGAGGAAAGATACGCAGTATTTT.